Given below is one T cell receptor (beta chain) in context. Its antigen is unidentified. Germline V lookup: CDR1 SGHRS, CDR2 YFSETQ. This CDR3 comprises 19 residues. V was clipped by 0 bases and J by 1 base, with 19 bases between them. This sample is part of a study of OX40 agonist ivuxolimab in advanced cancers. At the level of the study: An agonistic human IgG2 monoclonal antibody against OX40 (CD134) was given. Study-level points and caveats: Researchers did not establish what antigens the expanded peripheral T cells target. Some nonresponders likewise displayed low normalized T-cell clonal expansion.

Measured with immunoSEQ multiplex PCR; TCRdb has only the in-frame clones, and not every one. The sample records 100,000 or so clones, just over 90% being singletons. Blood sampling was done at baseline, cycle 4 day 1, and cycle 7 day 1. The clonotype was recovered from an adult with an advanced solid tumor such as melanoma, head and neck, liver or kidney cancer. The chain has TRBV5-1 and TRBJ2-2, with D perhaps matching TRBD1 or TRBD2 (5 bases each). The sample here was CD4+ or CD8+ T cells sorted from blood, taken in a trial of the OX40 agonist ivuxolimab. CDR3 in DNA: TGCGCCAGCAGCTTGGATCGGGGCAGCCCAAAAAGGAACACCGGGGAGCTGTTTTTT. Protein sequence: CASSLDRGSPKRNTGELFF.